This TCR beta chain is from a study of identical twins. TCRdb re-called the 5' RACE reads with MiXCR, one entry per CDR3 protein. The data show about 790,000 distinct CDR3 sequences, over 15% seen once. This clonotype was detected only once. In germline, CDR1 is LNHNV, CDR2 YYDKDF (reference sequence). This CDR3 has 13 amino acids. V was clipped by 8 bases and J by 4 bases, with 11 bases between them. The same specimen was also included in a second study, on T cells expressing NK-cell markers. In that study: The TCR beta repertoires were obtained from sorted CD3+CD56+NKG2C+, CD3+CD56+NKG2C- and CD3+CD56-NKG2C+ T cells.

Sequenced: PBMCs. The gene calls are TRBV15 and TRBJ2-2; possibly TRBD1 for D (5 bases). The sequence was obtained from a young woman in good health. CDR3 coding DNA: TGTGCCACCCGCGAAGACAGCACCGGGGAGCTGTTTTTT. The encoded protein is CATREDSTGELFF.